Following are 27 T cell receptor beta chains from one sample sequenced in a study of beta chain features in type 1 diabetes. No antigen has been assigned to these receptors. Every bit of the isolated RNA underwent reverse transcription, so sequencing read expressed TCRB transcripts. The method was immunoSEQ multiplex PCR; TCRdb's version includes in-frame clones alone and lacks a portion of them. The table has some 290,000 clones, 24% seen once. Findings of the study overall: For Type 1 diabetes patients, all four CD4+ subsets carried TCRB CDR3s that were moderately but significantly shorter.

The sample taken for sequencing was naive CD4+ T cells from blood. The receptors stem from a woman aged 25 to 45 with type 1 diabetes.

This clone was seen only a few times. This sequence joins TRBV9 and TRBJ2-3; no clear D. V was clipped by 1 base and J by 6 bases, with 6 bases between them. Germline V gene data show CDR1 as SGDLS and CDR2 as YYNGEE. The CDR3 covers 12 residues. CDR3 in amino acids: CASSVSVDTQYF. CDR3 DNA sequence: TGTGCCAGCAGCGTATCGGTGGATACGCAGTATTTT. Supplemented by reference TRBV9 and TRBJ2-3, the full variable domain reads DSGVTQTPKHLITATGQRVTLRCSPRSGDLSVYWYQQSLDQGLQFLIQYYNGEERAKGNILERFSAQQFPDLHSELNLSSLELGDSALYFCASSVSVDTQYFGPGTRLTVL.

This clone has just a few counts. The chain is built from TRBV28 and TRBJ2-2; TRBD2 aligns across 12 bases. The CDR3 loop spans 15 amino acids. The V segment lost 4 bases and the J segment 6 bases; nucleotides outside the gene matches: 3. Germline CDR1 MDHEN, CDR2 SYDVKM. The CDR3: CASSSPSGRAGELFF. The CDR3 DNA reads as TGTGCCAGCAGTTCCCCTAGCGGGAGGGCCGGGGAGCTGTTTTTT.

The J gene is TRBJ2-3, the V gene TRBV4-2; D uncertain. The germline V gene encodes CDR1 LGHNA and CDR2 YNFKEQ. The CDR3 length is 16 residues. Between the trimmed V and J ends, which lost 2 bases and 0 bases, there was a span of 12 bases. Here the CDR3 reads CASSQHQIGSTDTQYF. The CDR3 DNA sequence: TGTGCCAGCAGCCAACACCAAATCGGGAGCACAGATACGCAGTATTTT.

The V call is TRBV9, the J call TRBJ2-7, with a tentative D call TRBD2 (5 bases). The CDR3 contains 13 residues. V dropped 3 bases and J dropped 0 bases, with 7 bases sitting between them. Germline V gene sequence: CDR1 SGDLS, CDR2 YYNGEE. Here the CDR3 DNA reads TGTGCCAGCAGCGAAGGGAGCTCCTACGAGCAGTACTTC. As protein: CASSEGSSYEQYF. Looking up the rest from reference TRBV9 and TRBJ2-7 gives the full variable domain: DSGVTQTPKHLITATGQRVTLRCSPRSGDLSVYWYQQSLDQGLQFLIQYYNGEERAKGNILERFSAQQFPDLHSELNLSSLELGDSALYFCASSEGSSYEQYFGPGTRLTVT.

There are a few counts of this clone. The gene calls are TRBV7-2 and TRBJ2-4; maybe TRBD2 (6 bases). The germline CDR1 and CDR2 sequences are SGHTA and FQGNSA. The V end lost 5 bases, the J end lost 0 bases, and 20 bases lay between the germline ends. CDR3 length: 18 amino acids. CDR3 DNA sequence: TGTGCCAGCAGCCGTAACGCGGTCGCGGGGTTAGCCAAAAACATTCAGTACTTC. This translates into CASSRNAVAGLAKNIQYF.

The gene calls are TRBV28 and TRBJ1-2; 12 positions match TRBD1. This CDR3 has 14 residues. Germline CDR1 reads MDHEN; CDR2 reads SYDVKM. Trimming took 10 bases from V and 4 from J; bases not matched to a gene: 7. The CDR3, as DNA: TGTGCCACCGGGACAGGGGGCCCTCCCTATGGCTACACCTTC. This sequence encodes CATGTGGPPYGYTF.

This rearrangement joins TRBV30 to TRBJ2-6, with D uncertain. The CDR3 contains 15 residues. The V end was cut by 5 bases, the J end by 0 bases, with 11 bases between. Germline V gene data show CDR1 as GTSNPN and CDR2 as SVGIG (reference sequence). The CDR3, as DNA: TGTGCCTGGCAGGCCGCATACTCTGGGGCCAACGTCCTGACTTTC. Its translation is CAWQAAYSGANVLTF.

This clone was counted a few times. The chain is built from TRBV30 and TRBJ1-5, with a possible D match to TRBD1 (6 bases). CDR1 is GTSNPN, CDR2 SVGIG, per germline (reference sequence). This CDR3 comprises 13 residues. V lost 2 bases to trimming and J lost 5 bases, with 10 bases between them. CDR3 bases: TGTGCCTGGAGTCTGGGGGCAGATCAGCCCCAGCATTTT. It specifies CAWSLGADQPQHF.

The sample holds a few counts of this clone. The chain employs TRBV18 and TRBJ2-5, with TRBD1 matching over 9 bases. Germline CDR1 is KGHSH and CDR2 is LQKENI. The CDR3 consists of 15 residues. J lost 4 bases, V lost 2 bases, and 5 bases had no gene match. CDR3 coding DNA: TGTGCCAGCTCACCAGTGGGACAGGGAGGAGAGACCCAGTACTTC. Protein sequence: CASSPVGQGGETQYF.

The rearrangement uses TRBV27 and TRBJ2-7; TRBD2 matches 10 bases. CDR1 is MNHEY, CDR2 SMNVEV, per germline (reference sequence). There are 13 residues in the CDR3. The junction had 1 base not matched to a gene; V was cut back by 6 bases and J by 2 bases. CDR3 in amino acids: CASRLAGTYEQYF. In nucleotides, the CDR3 is TGTGCCAGCAGACTAGCGGGAACCTACGAGCAGTACTTC.

This clone has only a few counts. The J gene is TRBJ1-1, the V gene TRBV27; D remains ambiguous. Germline values: CDR1 MNHEY, CDR2 SMNVEV (reference sequence). V shed 5 bases and J shed 5 bases, with 15 bases lying between them. This CDR3 has 14 amino acids. CDR3 nucleotide sequence: TGTGCCAGCAGTCCTATCGCCGGAGGGACTGAAGCTTTCTTT. This sequence encodes CASSPIAGGTEAFF.

The V call is TRBV28, the J call TRBJ1-1; D possibly corresponds to TRBD1 (6 bases). The CDR3 totals 14 residues. The germline V gene encodes CDR1 MDHEN and CDR2 SYDVKM. The V and J ends lost 3 bases and 3 bases respectively, with 11 bases between them. CDR3 amino acids: CASSFLGADTEAFF. The CDR3 nucleotides read TGTGCCAGCAGTTTTCTGGGGGCGGACACTGAAGCTTTCTTT.

The V gene is TRBV6-5, the J gene TRBJ1-5; D call uncertain. Germline values: CDR1 MNHEY, CDR2 SVGAGI. Trimming removed 3 bases at V and 5 bases at J, with 8 bases between. This CDR3 has 13 amino acids. The CDR3 region is CASSYRGYQPQHF. DNA of the CDR3: TGTGCCAGCAGTTATCGGGGATATCAGCCCCAGCATTTT.

This clone was counted between two and nine times. The V gene is TRBV18, the J gene TRBJ2-3; D gene uncertain. Trimming pared 0 bases from V and 8 bases from J, leaving 9 bases between. CDR1 is KGHSH and CDR2 is LQKENI in the germline V gene. CDR3 length: 13 residues. The CDR3 coding sequence is TGTGCCAGCTCACCACCACCTAGTGGTACGCAGTATTTT. Amino acids: CASSPPPSGTQYF.

This chain links TRBV5-6 with TRBJ2-1, with D uncertain. The CDR3 is made up of 11 amino acids. Per the germline V gene, CDR1 is SGHDT and CDR2 is YYEEEE. With 0 bases removed from V and 8 bases from J, the gap between germline ends came to 3 bases. Here the CDR3 DNA reads TGTGCCAGCAGCTTGGCTGATGAGCAGTTCTTC. Amino acids: CASSLADEQFF.

The chain couples TRBV30 to TRBJ1-1; possibly TRBD1 for D (6 bases). Germline CDR1 is GTSNPN and CDR2 is SVGIG (reference sequence). Trimming cost V 0 bases and J 0 bases, with 14 bases left between them. This CDR3 region has 16 residues. Here the CDR3 DNA reads TGTGCCTGGAGTGTAGATGGGGGCCGTTTGAACACTGAAGCTTTCTTT. This encodes CAWSVDGGRLNTEAFF.

This clone has only a few counts. The chain couples TRBV7-9 to TRBJ2-2; a weak D match, TRBD1 (6 bases). The V end was cut by 2 bases, the J end by 4 bases, with 11 bases between. The CDR3 has 15 amino acids. Germline V lookup: CDR1 SEHNR, CDR2 FQNEAQ (reference sequence). This CDR3 reads CASSLTGIGTGELFF. In DNA form, the CDR3 reads TGTGCCAGCAGCTTAACAGGGATAGGCACCGGGGAGCTGTTTTTT.

This clone was detected only a few times. The chain combines TRBV6-5 with TRBJ1-2, with 8 bases lining up with TRBD1. V was clipped by 0 bases and J by 6 bases; unmatched bases: 6. CDR3 length equals 15 residues. Germline V gene data show CDR1 as MNHEY and CDR2 as SVGAGI. CDR3 in DNA: TGTGCCAGCAGTTACTCTTTCCAGGGGGCGAATGGCTACACCTTC. The encoded protein is CASSYSFQGANGYTF.

This clone was recorded a few times. This sample also contains other DNA sequences that code for the same CDR3. The chain joins TRBV5-1 to TRBJ2-1; TRBD2 is a possible D gene (5 bases). Germline assignment: CDR1 SGHRS and CDR2 YFSETQ. Trimming cost V 1 base and J 0 bases, with 8 bases left between them. The CDR3 runs 15 residues. The CDR3 nucleotides are TGCGCCAGCAGCTTGCTAGGGAGCTCCTACAATGAGCAGTTCTTC. Protein product: CASSLLGSSYNEQFF.

The chain links TRBV29-1 to TRBJ2-3; D not certain. The V gene's germline CDR1 is SQVTM and CDR2 ANQGSEA. There are 12 residues in the CDR3. The V and J ends lost 7 bases and 1 base respectively, with 9 bases between them. The chain's CDR3 is CSGRSGTDTQYF. The CDR3 region has the DNA TGCAGCGGAAGAAGCGGCACAGATACGCAGTATTTT.

A few counts support this clone. The rearrangement links TRBV2 to TRBJ1-5, with a weak D call TRBD1 (5 bases). V was shortened by 4 bases and J by 0 bases, with 7 bases between the two germline ends. Germline V gene data show CDR1 as SNHLY and CDR2 as FYNNEI. The CDR3 loop spans 14 amino acids. In nucleotides, the CDR3 is TGTGCCAGCAGTGCGACAGTTAGCAATCAGCCCCAGCATTTT. Amino acid sequence: CASSATVSNQPQHF.

This clone has just a few counts. The chain links TRBV19 to TRBJ2-7; D is perhaps TRBD1 (6 bases). Germline V gene lookup returns CDR1 LNHDA and CDR2 SQIVND (reference sequence). Trimming removed 4 bases from V and 4 bases from J, with 17 bases in between. The CDR3 extends over 15 amino acids. In nucleotides, the CDR3 is TGTGCCAGTAGTACTACCGGGACATCGCTATACGAGCAGTACTTC. Protein: CASSTTGTSLYEQYF.

This clone showed up just a few times. The V gene is TRBV19, the J gene TRBJ2-1; TRBD2 matches at 13 bases. The CDR3 contains 16 residues. CDR1 LNHDA and CDR2 SQIVND come from the germline V gene (reference sequence). J gave up 5 bases and V 2 bases, and 3 bases lay outside the gene matches. The CDR3 sequence is CASSIWTSGSHNEQFF. CDR3 DNA sequence: TGTGCCAGTAGTATATGGACTAGCGGGAGCCACAATGAGCAGTTCTTC.

The chain uses TRBV6-4 and TRBJ2-1; 8 bases line up with TRBD1. With V trimmed by 4 bases and J by 9 bases, 14 bases remained unmatched. The CDR3 extends over 16 amino acids. In germline, CDR1 is MRHNA, CDR2 SNTAGT. In DNA, the CDR3 is TGTGCCAGCAGTGTAACCAGGGGGCGGGCTGTAGGTGAGCAGTTCTTC. Translated: CASSVTRGRAVGEQFF.

The rearrangement links TRBV27 to TRBJ2-1; no definite D call. The CDR3 runs 14 residues. V lost 5 bases to trimming and J lost 0 bases, with 8 bases between them. Germline CDR1 MNHEY, CDR2 SMNVEV (reference sequence). Here the CDR3 DNA reads TGTGCCAGCAGTATGTTTAGCTCCTACAATGAGCAGTTCTTC. Amino acid sequence: CASSMFSSYNEQFF.

The chain recombines TRBV5-4 with TRBJ2-7, with D possibly being TRBD1 (6 bases). The V end lost 3 bases, the J end lost 3 bases, and 10 bases lay between the germline ends. From germline, CDR1 is SGHNT and CDR2 YYREEE (reference sequence). This CDR3 comprises 13 residues. CDR3 sequence (DNA): TGTGCCAGCAGCTCAGAAGGGGGCTACGAGCAGTACTTC. Translated: CASSSEGGYEQYF.

The V call is TRBV5-1, the J call TRBJ2-7, with a tentative D call TRBD1 (6 bases). Trimming stripped 2 bases from V and 1 base from J, with 10 bases between. This CDR3 contains 14 residues. Germline CDR1 reads SGHRS; CDR2 reads YFSETQ. The DNA of the CDR3 is TGCGCCAGCAGCTTTCGTACAGGGTCCTACGAGCAGTACTTC. It codes for CASSFRTGSYEQYF.